This T cell receptor (beta chain) comes out of a study of identical twins. TCRdb re-analysed the 5' RACE reads in MiXCR, keeping a single row per CDR3 protein. Of 500,000 or so distinct CDR3 sequences in the sample, roughly a fifth are singletons; the top ten hold around 0.91%. The CDR3 has 14 amino acids. Germline V CDR1 and CDR2: LGHNA, YSLEER. V lost 0 bases and J lost 3, with 8 bases in between. These data were likewise used in another study, on T cells expressing NK-cell markers.

This receptor was taken from a woman under 30 in good health. Specimen: CD4+ T cells sorted from blood. J is TRBJ1-1 and V is TRBV4-3, with D uncertain. The CDR3 spells CASSQETEYTEAFF. The CDR3 coding sequence is TGCGCCAGCAGCCAAGAAACCGAGTACACTGAAGCTTTCTTT.